This TCR beta chain was profiled in a study of cytomegalovirus exposure and HLA in healthy donors (TCRdb year 2017). Notes on the research overall: In an earlier analysis of approximately 640 of the donors, approximately 260 Gb of sequence data and approximately 100 million unique TCR beta sequences from about 179 million T cells were reported. Roughly 300 gigabases of sequencing data and approximately 91 million unique TCR sequences made up an early release that covered approximately 620 HLA-typed donors. Of the 350 to 450 genotyped donors, less than 85% were placed in the genetic ancestry cluster associated with self-reported Caucasian donors. The aim of the study was to test whether cataloging public T cell receptors could identify signatures of past pathogen exposure. The study used immunosequencing to profile the T cell repertoires of around 600 subjects and linked those repertoires to cytomegalovirus serostatus. Besides the first cohort of 666 subjects, a separate validation cohort made up of 120 or so different subjects was used. To predict cytomegalovirus infection status, the study brought together high-throughput TCR immunosequencing, statistical association of individual TCRs with disease status, and machine learning. A later analysis re-examined previously published TCR beta repertoires from around 670 donors and added high-resolution HLA genotyping to investigate patterns of TCR occurrence. The later analysis used no new phenotypic data to find candidate immune exposures, relying instead on TCR beta sequences and their occurrence across donors. To decide whether each TCR beta V gene segment behaved as functional or pseudogenic, an earlier analysis of approximately 600 of the donors relied on high-throughput TCR beta sequencing. Alongside the repertoire data, information on donor age, sex, ethnicity and CMV serostatus was compiled. In a later genetic analysis, genome-wide SNP genotypes for about 55% of the roughly 670 donors were used, and that subset was treated as a discovery cohort. All discovery cohort repertoires had been generated on a single sequencing platform. HLA typing covered class I and class II loci at four-digit resolution. The number of donors typed differed by locus, with 629-630 for A, B, C, DRB1 and DQB1, roughly 520 for DQA1, some 570 for DPA1, and under 490 for DPB1. A handful of DR-DQ haplotypes were handled as single units for association and clustering because linkage in the cohort was strong. Among some 400 genotyped donors of the cohort, an average of around 240,000 unique TCR beta nucleotide sequences were sequenced per donor, around 18% of them non-productive. The study at large found these results: In the study, around 160 TCR beta chains were listed as associated with cytomegalovirus. Because some donors lacked HLA typing at each locus, the association tests relied only on the typed subset. In an earlier analysis of 500 to 650 of the donors, most TCR beta V segments appeared in productive rearrangements about 90% or about 30% of the time, broadly matching IMGT annotations. The cohort was sequenced for TCR beta chains only, and without alpha or paired-chain data the features that could be detected were limited. While some public TCRs were present in many individuals, most TCR sequences turned up only very rarely across donors. V-gene and J-gene trimming of TCR beta chains was associated with a missense DCLRE1C variant in a later genetic analysis, and the association was replicated in an independent cohort. In a later analysis, TCR association rates were found to vary across HLA loci, with the most associated TCRs seen for DRB1 alleles and the fewest for HLA-C alleles. Presence/absence analyses assumed roughly uniform sequencing depth across donors, an assumption that may not hold. For the cohort, immune exposure information was limited to CMV serostatus. In a later analysis, most CMV-associated TCR beta chains were found to appear HLA-restricted, with HLA associations seemingly driven largely by CMV exposure. The authors suggested that the approach could potentially be generalized to other disease states and immunological phenotypes. In a later analysis, HLA-associated TCR beta chains were found to be more clonally expanded and to have lower generation probabilities than equally common non-associated chains. Cytomegalovirus status was reported to be diagnosed by the classifier with high specificity and sensitivity in both the original and validation cohorts. Three of the identified cytomegalovirus-associated TCR beta chains were confirmed in vitro to be specific for cytomegalovirus antigens. Because the 87-base-pair reads could not distinguish some IMGT-functional V segments, including TRBV6-2 and TRBV6-3, those segments were excluded. Several of the top co-occurrence clusters appeared to be linked to parvovirus B19, influenza, CMV and Epstein-Barr virus, according to a later analysis. A cluster of highly shared sequence variants was judged likely to be a technical artifact of the sequencing pipeline. Because counts were too low, seventeen rarely observed V segments, including chromosome 9 orphons, were excluded from the earlier analysis of several hundred of the donors. A further reported finding was that TCR beta sequences accurately predicted the HLA-A and HLA-B alleles for most subjects in the first cohort. Linkage disequilibrium might explain the correlated functional status among segregating V segments, but an unknown experimental factor could not be excluded. At a false discovery rate of 0.05, a later analysis linked around 15,000 TCR beta sequences to specific HLA alleles. When HLA alleles, especially DR and DQ, strongly co-occurred, TCR associations were difficult to assign to individual alleles. Compared with the approximately 670-donor mean, donors in an Asian-associated ancestry cluster had fewer N-insertions in productive TCRs, according to a later genetic analysis.

The receptor library was made with the immunoSEQ multiplex PCR assay. For the multiplex PCR, a mixture combining 60 forward primers for TCR Vbeta segments and 13 reverse primers for TCR Jbeta segments was used. Amplification of the CDR3 region of rearranged TCR beta genes was performed with a multiplex PCR assay on genomic DNA. Amplified TCR beta libraries were sequenced as 87-base-pair reads on the Illumina HiSeq System. In the authors' own workflow: In a later analysis, 77 million or so unique TCR beta chains were counted across the 690 or so repertoires, and roughly 10 million of these chains were shared by at least two donors. Raw reads were error-corrected and collapsed into unique sequences by a nearest-neighbor algorithm in which closely related sequences were merged to remove PCR and sequencing errors. Alignment of CDR3 sequences to IMGT reference sequences was used to assign V, D and J gene segments. For a sequence to be retained, at least a six-nucleotide match to both a V gene segment and a J gene segment was required. A rearrangement was called productive if the CDR3 had no stop codons and remained in frame with V and J, and every other rearrangement was called non-productive. Following IMGT convention, CDR3 was defined as the stretch from the second conserved V-encoded cysteine to the conserved J-encoded phenylalanine. The earlier analysis of about 610 of the donors excluded any sequence lacking an unambiguous match to a single V gene segment. In an earlier analysis of approximately 550 of the donors, V segments were called functional above 56.7% productive rearrangements and were called segregating when the between-donor standard deviation exceeded 5%. To diagnose cytomegalovirus status from the catalog of TCR beta chain sequences, a statistical classification framework was built. V and J gene assignment, in a later analysis, came from comparing TCR nucleotide sequences with IMGT/GENE-DB human TR gene sequences. A later analysis assigned CDR3 sequences and most-parsimonious VDJ recombination scenarios with the TCRdist pipeline. In a later analysis, each TCR beta chain was defined by its CDR3 amino acid sequence together with its V-gene family, and reads lacking a unique V-gene family were excluded. As a way to deal with suspected cross-contamination and a sequencing artifact, a later analysis dropped 592 nucleotide sequences that were highly shared and had low generation probability. In a later analysis, a clonal expansion index was calculated for each public chain from normalized within-repertoire ranks of inferred template counts. A later analysis computed generation probabilities with a VDJ recombination model fitted to out-of-frame rearrangements, and checked the results against IGoR. In a later analysis, TCR-TCR, TCR-HLA and TCR-CMV co-occurrence was scored with hypergeometric tests, and a repertoire-size bias correction was applied to TCR pairs. To estimate false discovery rates, a later analysis permuted the HLA or CMV assignments 20 times. In a later analysis, co-occurring TCRs were grouped using DBSCAN, with TCRdist sequence similarity added in when clustering inside HLA-allele-positive subsets. Repertoires with fewer than 30,000 or more than 120,000 public chains, plus five repertoires with anomalous nucleotide sharing, were excluded from co-occurrence clustering. The source is immuneACCESS, and TCRdb retained only in-frame sequences with V and J called. Part of the clones is not carried over; for the studies checked, unresolved V genes explain less than half of this, and the remainder is unexplained. That table furnishes V, J and clone size, whereas the DNA furnished D and trimming. The sample includes around 130,000 clones, with around 77% observed a single time. Roughly 5.2% of the sample is held by the ten biggest clonotypes.

The cohort was made up of several hundred healthy bone marrow donors. Cohort members were all nominally healthy when sampled, although unrecorded immune exposures were likely present. The donor tested CMV seropositive, placing the donor among the roughly 300 seropositive members of the cohort. A peripheral blood sample was provided by each donor, and peripheral blood mononuclear cells were used for TCR beta sequencing. The Qiagen DNeasy Blood Extraction Kit was used to extract genomic DNA from the blood cell samples. The CDR1 and CDR2 encoded by the germline V gene (reference sequence) are SGHKS and YYEKEE. Trimming at the junction amounts to 0 bases on V and 7 bases on J, and the germline ends lie 16 bases apart. The cysteine opens and the phenylalanine closes a CDR3 of 15 amino acids. The DNA shown is the 45-base CDR3, in frame from base 1. Note on this clone: This clone's antigen is unknown. Base-call qualities are not available, and no considerably larger clone is one nucleotide away.

Sequences were obtained from PBMCs. This receptor was taken from a young man in good health and CMV-seropositive. The sequence links TRBV5-5 to TRBJ1-2; the D gene is perhaps TRBD1, on 6 matching bases. Here is the DNA: TGTGCCAGCAGCTTGGTGCTGACAGGCATGGGTGGCTACACCTTC. This is translated as CASSLVLTGMGGYTF.